A single sample is the source of the 4 T cell receptor beta chains below, sequenced in a study of Ad26.COV2.S vaccination and SARS-CoV-2 variants. TCRdb's copy holds only in-frame clones and misses some; the assay was immunoSEQ multiplex PCR. Of over 250,000 clones in the sample, 80% to 90% were seen once. Stated treatment: roughly 20 received Ad26.COV2.S at low or high dose, single or two shots; several received placebo; per-sample allocation not given. After the first vaccine or placebo injection, samples were drawn on day 63. The sample here was peripheral blood, taken in a trial of Ad26.COV2.S vaccine versus placebo. These receptors all come from a person aged 18 to 65 who received the Ad26.COV2.S COVID-19 vaccine or a placebo.

This clone occurred once. V usage is TRBV11-2 and J usage is TRBJ1-1; 7 positions agree with TRBD1. Trimming at V came to 5 bases and at J to 5 bases, leaving 8 bases not matched to a gene. This CDR3 has 14 amino acids. The V gene's germline CDR1 is SGHAT and CDR2 FQNNGV. CDR3 loop: CASSPTGPGTEAFF. CDR3 in DNA: TGTGCCAGCAGCCCGACAGGGCCCGGAACTGAAGCTTTCTTT.

This clone is a singleton in its sample. The rearrangement joins TRBV5-1 to TRBJ1-1; D unclear. The V gene's germline CDR1 is SGHRS and CDR2 YFSETQ. This CDR3 region has 14 residues. Trimming stripped 2 bases from V and 4 bases from J, with 12 bases between. The CDR3 is CASSFSTASTEAFF. The DNA of the CDR3 is TGCGCCAGCAGCTTCTCTACAGCGAGCACTGAAGCTTTCTTT.

The CDR3 is CASSEAPGQIYGYTF. The CDR3 coding sequence is TGTGCCAGCAGTGAAGCCCCGGGACAGATCTATGGCTACACCTTC. The chain recombines TRBV6-1 with TRBJ1-2; 7 bases are a match to TRBD1. The germline gives CDR1 MNHNS, CDR2 SASEGT. The CDR3 extends over 15 amino acids. V lost 0 bases and J lost 4; bases outside the gene matches: 5.

The V and J genes are TRBV5-4 and TRBJ2-2, with D tentatively TRBD2 (7 bases). CDR3 length: 16 amino acids. The V and J ends lost 4 bases and 3 bases respectively, with 16 bases between them. The germline gives CDR1 SGHNT, CDR2 YYREEE (reference sequence). The CDR3 DNA reads as TGTGCCAGCAGCCGGGGGGCCCTCGGCGACACCGGGGAGCTGTTTTTT. It specifies CASSRGALGDTGELFF. The full variable domain, completed using reference TRBV5-4 and TRBJ2-2, is ETGVTQSPTHLIKTRGQQVTLRCSSQSGHNTVSWYQQALGQGPQFIFQYYREEENGRGNFPPRFSGLQFPNYSSELNVNALELDDSALYLCASSRGALGDTGELFFGEGSRLTVL.